There are a few counts of the clone carrying this T cell receptor (beta chain). This record comes from a study of T-cell reconstitution after alpha-beta-depleted transplantation in children. A TCRbeta library incorporating unique molecular identifiers was prepared. TCRdb processed the PCR reads anew with MiXCR; each CDR3 protein has one entry. The sample has some 520,000 distinct CDR3 sequences, approximately 32% seen once; the top ten hold around 2.4%. The CDR3 totals 15 residues. V was pared by 0 bases and J by 1 base, with 1 base of the junction left unmatched. The sequence was obtained from a human donor who donated a stem cell graft to a child with aplastic anemia. The input for sequencing was PBMCs from the stem cell graft donor, taken from the stem cell graft. The V and J genes are TRBV12-3 or TRBV12-4 and TRBJ2-3; 7 bases line up with TRBD2. The CDR3 DNA is TGTGCCAGCAGTTTAGCCCGGGGGGGCACAGATACGCAGTATTTT. It is translated as CASSLARGGTDTQYF.